This TCR beta chain was identified in a study of T-cell memory formation after mild COVID-19. TCRdb analysed the 5' RACE reads with MiXCR anew, one entry per CDR3 protein. The sample has 360,000 or so distinct CDR3 sequences, around 27% seen once; the top ten hold roughly 12%. Deletions cut 1 base from V and 5 bases from J, with 5 bases between. CDR3 length: 12 residues. The germline V gene encodes CDR1 SGHAT and CDR2 FQNNGV. Sequences were obtained from PBMCs or a T cell subset sorted from them (not recorded which). The chain combines TRBV11-2 with TRBJ1-1; D uncertain. This sequence originates from an adult woman who had mild COVID-19 (a few samples of this study predate the infection). Cell type and time point are not known. The CDR3 reads CASSLGWTEAFF. As DNA, the CDR3 is TGTGCCAGCAGCTTAGGGTGGACTGAAGCTTTCTTT.